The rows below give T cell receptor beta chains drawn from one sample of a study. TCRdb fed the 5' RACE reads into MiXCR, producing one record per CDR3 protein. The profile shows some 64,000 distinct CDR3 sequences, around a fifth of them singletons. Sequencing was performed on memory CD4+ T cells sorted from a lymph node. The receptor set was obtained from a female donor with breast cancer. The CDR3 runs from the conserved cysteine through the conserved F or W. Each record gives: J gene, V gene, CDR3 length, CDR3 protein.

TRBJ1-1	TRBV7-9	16	CASSLDLGQYNTEAFF
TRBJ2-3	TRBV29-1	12	CSVEGRPDTQYF
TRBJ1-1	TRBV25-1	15	CASSAGGQSNTEAFF
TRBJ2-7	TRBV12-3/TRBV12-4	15	CASSLLAGVSLEQYF
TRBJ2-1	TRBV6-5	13	CARPQPPYNGQFF
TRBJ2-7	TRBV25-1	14	CASRSGTGVYEQYF
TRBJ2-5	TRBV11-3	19	CASSIGTREGNARKETQYF
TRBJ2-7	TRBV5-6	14	CASSFGTEAYEQYF
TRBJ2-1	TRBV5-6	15	CASSLQLGVRNEQFF
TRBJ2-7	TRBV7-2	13	CASSLAGGNEQYF
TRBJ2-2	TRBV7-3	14	CASSPQANTGELFF
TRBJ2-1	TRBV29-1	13	CSVPGLGDNEQFF
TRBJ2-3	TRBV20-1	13	CSAGGGSTDTQYF
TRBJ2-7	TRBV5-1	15	CASSRNRAASYEQYF
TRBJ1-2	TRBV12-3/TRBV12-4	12	CASSLSGTGYTF
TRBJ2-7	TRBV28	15	CASSTISEGVVGQNF
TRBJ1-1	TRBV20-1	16	CSAFFPAGGGSTEAFF
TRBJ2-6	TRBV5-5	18	CASSLSLAGRGGANVLTF
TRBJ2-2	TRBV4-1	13	CASRPASGGELFF
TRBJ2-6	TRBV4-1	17	CASSQVFKVSGANVLTF
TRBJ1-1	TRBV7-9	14	CASRREGTATEAFF
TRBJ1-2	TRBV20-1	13	CSASGGDWGGYTF
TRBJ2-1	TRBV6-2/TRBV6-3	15	CASSPESPGGGEQFF
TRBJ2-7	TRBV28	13	CASSSGGTYEQYF
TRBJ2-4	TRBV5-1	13	CASSLSLLDIQYF
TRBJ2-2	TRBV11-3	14	CASSHASHSGELFF
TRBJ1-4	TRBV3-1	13	CASSSRADEKLFF
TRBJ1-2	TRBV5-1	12	CASSLNRDGYTF